This TCR beta chain was documented in a study of sequential checkpoint blockade in melanoma. As to treatment: randomized to nivolumab then ipilimumab (arm A) or the reverse (arm B). From thawed PBMCs, live CD3+CD8+ cells negative for CD19 and CD56 were sorted. Some clones are missing from TCRdb's copy, which holds only in-frame ones; the method was immunoSEQ multiplex PCR. Of about 40,000 clones in the sample, about nine tenths were seen once. Trimming took off 3 bases at V and 1 base at J, with 10 bases between the two ends. Per the germline V gene, CDR1 is SGHRS and CDR2 is YFSETQ. This CDR3 spans 15 amino acids.

Sample: CD8+ T cells sorted from blood (inferred from file names), taken from a patient given nivolumab and ipilimumab in sequence. The origin of this receptor is a human donor with melanoma. This chain uses TRBV5-1 with TRBJ2-2; D not resolved. The CDR3 is CASSYTQVNTGELFF. CDR3 coding DNA: TGCGCCAGCAGCTACACACAAGTGAACACCGGGGAGCTGTTTTTT.